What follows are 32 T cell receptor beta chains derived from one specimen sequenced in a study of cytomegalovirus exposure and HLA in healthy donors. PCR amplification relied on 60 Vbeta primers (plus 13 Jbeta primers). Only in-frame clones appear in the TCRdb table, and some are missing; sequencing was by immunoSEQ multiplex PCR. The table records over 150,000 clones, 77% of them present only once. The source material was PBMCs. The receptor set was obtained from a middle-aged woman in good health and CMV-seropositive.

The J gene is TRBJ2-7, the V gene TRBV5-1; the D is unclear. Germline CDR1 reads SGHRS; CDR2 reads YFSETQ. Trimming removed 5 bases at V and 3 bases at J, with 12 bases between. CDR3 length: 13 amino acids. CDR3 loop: CASRSGSFYEQYF. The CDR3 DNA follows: TGCGCCAGCAGATCAGGATCCTTCTACGAGCAGTACTTC.

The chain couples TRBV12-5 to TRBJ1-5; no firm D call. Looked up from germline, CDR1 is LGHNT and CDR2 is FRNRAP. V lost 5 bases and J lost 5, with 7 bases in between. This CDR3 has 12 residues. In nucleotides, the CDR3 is TGTGCTAGTGGTCCTCCTCATCAGCCCCAGCATTTT. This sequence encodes CASGPPHQPQHF. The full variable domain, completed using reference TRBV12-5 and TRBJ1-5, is DARVTQTPRHKVTEMGQEVTMRCQPILGHNTVFWYRQTMMQGLELLAYFRNRAPLDDSGMPKDRFSAEMPDATLATLKIQPSEPRDSAVYFCASGPPHQPQHFGDGTRLSIL.

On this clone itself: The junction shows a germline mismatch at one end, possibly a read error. CDR3 loop: CSSSWGQGEAFF. DNA of the CDR3: TGTTCCAGCAGCTGGGGACAGGGCGAAGCTTTCTTT. J is TRBJ1-1 and V is TRBV7-9, with TRBD1 matching over 9 bases. Per the germline V gene, CDR1 is SEHNR and CDR2 is FQNEAQ (reference sequence). The CDR3 length is 12 residues.

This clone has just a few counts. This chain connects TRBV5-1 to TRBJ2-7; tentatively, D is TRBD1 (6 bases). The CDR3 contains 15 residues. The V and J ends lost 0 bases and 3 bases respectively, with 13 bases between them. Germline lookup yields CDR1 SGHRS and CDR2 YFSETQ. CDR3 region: CASSLAGAGNYEQYF. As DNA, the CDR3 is TGCGCCAGCAGCTTGGCAGGGGCTGGAAACTACGAGCAGTACTTC.

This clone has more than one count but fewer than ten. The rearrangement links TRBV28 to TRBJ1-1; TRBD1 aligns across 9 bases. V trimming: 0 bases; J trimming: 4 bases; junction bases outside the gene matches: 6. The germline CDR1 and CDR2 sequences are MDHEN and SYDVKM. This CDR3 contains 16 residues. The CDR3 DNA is TGTGCCAGCAGTTTATGGGACAGGGGTTCCAGCACTGAAGCTTTCTTT. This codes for CASSLWDRGSSTEAFF.

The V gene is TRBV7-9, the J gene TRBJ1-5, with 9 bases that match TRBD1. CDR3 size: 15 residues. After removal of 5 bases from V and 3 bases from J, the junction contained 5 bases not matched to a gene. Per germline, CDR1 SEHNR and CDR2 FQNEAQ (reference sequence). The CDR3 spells CASSGGQGFNQPQHF. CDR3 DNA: TGTGCCAGCAGCGGGGGACAGGGATTCAATCAGCCCCAGCATTTT.

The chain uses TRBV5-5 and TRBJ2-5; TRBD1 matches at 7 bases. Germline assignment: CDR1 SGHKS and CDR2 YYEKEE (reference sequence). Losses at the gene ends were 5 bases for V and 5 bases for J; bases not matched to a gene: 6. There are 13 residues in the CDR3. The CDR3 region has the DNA TGTGCCAGCAGGATTGGACAGGCGGAGACCCAGTACTTC. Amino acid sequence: CASRIGQAETQYF.

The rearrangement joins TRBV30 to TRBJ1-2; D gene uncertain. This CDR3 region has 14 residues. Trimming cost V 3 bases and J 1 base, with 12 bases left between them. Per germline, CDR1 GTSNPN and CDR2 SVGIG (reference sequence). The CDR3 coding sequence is TGTGCCTGGAGCACTTGGGCAATTAACTATGGCTACACCTTC. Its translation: CAWSTWAINYGYTF.

The CDR3 reads CASRGPLRGTEAFF. DNA for the CDR3: TGCGCCAGCAGGGGGCCTCTACGAGGCACTGAAGCTTTCTTT. The chain is built from TRBV4-1 and TRBJ1-1; weak D call: TRBD1 (5 bases). The germline V gene encodes CDR1 MGHRA and CDR2 YSYEKL. The CDR3 runs 14 residues. The V end lost 6 bases, the J end lost 4 bases, and 15 bases lay between the germline ends.

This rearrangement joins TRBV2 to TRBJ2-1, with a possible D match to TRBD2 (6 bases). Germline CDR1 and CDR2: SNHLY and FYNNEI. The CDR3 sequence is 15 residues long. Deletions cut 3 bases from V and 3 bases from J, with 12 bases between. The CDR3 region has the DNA TGTGCCAGCAGTGATAGCGGCTATAACTACAATGAGCAGTTCTTC. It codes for CASSDSGYNYNEQFF.

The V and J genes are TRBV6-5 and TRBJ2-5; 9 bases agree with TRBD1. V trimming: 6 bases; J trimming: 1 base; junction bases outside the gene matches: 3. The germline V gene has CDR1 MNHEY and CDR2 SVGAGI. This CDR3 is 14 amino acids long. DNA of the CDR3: TGTGCCAGCAGCCGGGGACAGGGCCAAGAGACCCAGTACTTC. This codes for CASSRGQGQETQYF.

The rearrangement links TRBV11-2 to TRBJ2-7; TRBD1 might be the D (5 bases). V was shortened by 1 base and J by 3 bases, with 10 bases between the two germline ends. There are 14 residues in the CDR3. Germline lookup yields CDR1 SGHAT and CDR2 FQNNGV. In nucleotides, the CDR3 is TGTGCCAGCAGCTTAGCGGACACCTACTACGAGCAGTACTTC. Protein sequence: CASSLADTYYEQYF.

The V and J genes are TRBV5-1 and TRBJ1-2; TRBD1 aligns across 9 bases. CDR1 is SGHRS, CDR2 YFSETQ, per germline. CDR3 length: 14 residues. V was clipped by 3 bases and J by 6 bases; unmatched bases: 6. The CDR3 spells CASSSWDREDGYTF. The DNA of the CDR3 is TGCGCCAGCAGCTCGTGGGACAGGGAAGATGGCTACACCTTC.

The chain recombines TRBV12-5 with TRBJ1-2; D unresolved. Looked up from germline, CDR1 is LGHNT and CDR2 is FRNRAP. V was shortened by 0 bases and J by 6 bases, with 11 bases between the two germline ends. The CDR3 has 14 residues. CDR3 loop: CASGLVPMRDGYTF. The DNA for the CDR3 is TGTGCTAGTGGTTTGGTTCCGATGAGGGATGGCTACACCTTC.

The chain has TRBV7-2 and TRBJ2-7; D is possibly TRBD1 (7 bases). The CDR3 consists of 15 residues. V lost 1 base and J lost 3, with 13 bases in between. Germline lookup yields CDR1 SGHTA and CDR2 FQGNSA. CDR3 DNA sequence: TGTGCCAGCAGCTTAGGCGGGACAGTTCTCTACGAGCAGTACTTC. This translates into CASSLGGTVLYEQYF.

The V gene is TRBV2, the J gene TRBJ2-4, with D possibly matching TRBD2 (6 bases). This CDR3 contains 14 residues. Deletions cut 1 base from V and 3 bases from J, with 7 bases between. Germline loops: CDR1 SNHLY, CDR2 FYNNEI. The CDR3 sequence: CASSEEGGKNIQYF. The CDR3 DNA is TGTGCCAGCAGTGAAGAGGGAGGCAAAAACATTCAGTACTTC.

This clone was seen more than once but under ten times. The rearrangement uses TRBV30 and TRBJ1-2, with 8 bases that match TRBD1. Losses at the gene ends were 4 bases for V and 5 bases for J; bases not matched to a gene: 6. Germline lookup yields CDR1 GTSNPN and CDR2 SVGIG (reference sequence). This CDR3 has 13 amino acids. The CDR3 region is CAWTLTGEYGYTF. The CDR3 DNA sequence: TGTGCCTGGACCCTGACAGGGGAATATGGCTACACCTTC.

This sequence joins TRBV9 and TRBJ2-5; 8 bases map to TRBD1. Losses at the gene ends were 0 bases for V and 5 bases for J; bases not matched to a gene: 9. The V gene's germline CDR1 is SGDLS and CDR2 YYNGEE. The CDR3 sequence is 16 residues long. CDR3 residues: CASSVAQGAAKETQYF. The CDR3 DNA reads TGTGCCAGCAGCGTAGCGCAGGGGGCGGCAAAGGAGACCCAGTACTTC.

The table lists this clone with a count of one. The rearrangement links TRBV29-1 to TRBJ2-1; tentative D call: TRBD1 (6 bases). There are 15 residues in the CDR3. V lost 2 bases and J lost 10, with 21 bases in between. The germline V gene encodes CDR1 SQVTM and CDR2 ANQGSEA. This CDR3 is CSVEPLEGMGQEQFF. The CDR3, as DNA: TGCAGCGTTGAACCCCTAGAGGGGATGGGACAAGAGCAGTTCTTC.

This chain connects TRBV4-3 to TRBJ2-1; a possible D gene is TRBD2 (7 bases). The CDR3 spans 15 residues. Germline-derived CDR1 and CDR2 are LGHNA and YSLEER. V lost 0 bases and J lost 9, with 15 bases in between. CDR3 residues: CASSQEEGGRGEQFF. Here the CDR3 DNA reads TGCGCCAGCAGCCAAGAGGAAGGGGGGAGGGGTGAGCAGTTCTTC.

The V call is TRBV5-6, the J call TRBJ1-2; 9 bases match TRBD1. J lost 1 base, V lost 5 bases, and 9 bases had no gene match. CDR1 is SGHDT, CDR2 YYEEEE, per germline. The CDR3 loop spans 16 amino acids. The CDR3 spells CASSEGDRGVNYGYTF. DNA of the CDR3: TGTGCCAGCAGTGAAGGCGACAGGGGGGTTAACTATGGCTACACCTTC.

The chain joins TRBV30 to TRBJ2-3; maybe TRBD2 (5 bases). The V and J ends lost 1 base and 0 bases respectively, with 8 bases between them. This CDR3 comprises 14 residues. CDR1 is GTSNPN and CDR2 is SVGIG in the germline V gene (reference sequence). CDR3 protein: CAWSEAVSTDTQYF. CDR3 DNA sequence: TGTGCCTGGAGTGAAGCGGTGAGCACAGATACGCAGTATTTT.

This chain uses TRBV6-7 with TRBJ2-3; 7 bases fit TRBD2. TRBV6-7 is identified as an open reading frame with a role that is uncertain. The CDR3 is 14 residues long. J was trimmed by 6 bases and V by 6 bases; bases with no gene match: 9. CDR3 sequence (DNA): TGTGCCAGCAGGCCGGGACTATCTTTCGATACGCAGTATTTT. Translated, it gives CASRPGLSFDTQYF.

For the CDR3, the DNA is TGTGCCAGCAGCTCCTCCAAGTGGGCAAATTCCACTAATGAAAAACTGTTTTTT. This sequence encodes CASSSSKWANSTNEKLFF. The chain couples TRBV7-9 to TRBJ1-4, with no clear D. The germline V gene has CDR1 SEHNR and CDR2 FQNEAQ (reference sequence). Between the trimmed V and J ends, which lost 4 bases and 2 bases, there was a span of 20 bases. The CDR3 covers 18 residues.

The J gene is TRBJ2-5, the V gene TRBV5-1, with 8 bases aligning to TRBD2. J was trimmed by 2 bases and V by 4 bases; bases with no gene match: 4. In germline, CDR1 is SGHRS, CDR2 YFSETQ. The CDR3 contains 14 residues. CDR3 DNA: TGCGCCAGCAGCCCGGGAGGGCCTCAAGAGACCCAGTACTTC. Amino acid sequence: CASSPGGPQETQYF.

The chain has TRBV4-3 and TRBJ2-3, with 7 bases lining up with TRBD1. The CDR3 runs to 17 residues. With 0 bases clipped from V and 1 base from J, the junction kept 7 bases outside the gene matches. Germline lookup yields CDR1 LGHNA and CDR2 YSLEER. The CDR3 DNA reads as TGCGCCAGCAGCCAAGATGAGAGGGGGCCTCGCACAGATACGCAGTATTTT. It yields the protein CASSQDERGPRTDTQYF.

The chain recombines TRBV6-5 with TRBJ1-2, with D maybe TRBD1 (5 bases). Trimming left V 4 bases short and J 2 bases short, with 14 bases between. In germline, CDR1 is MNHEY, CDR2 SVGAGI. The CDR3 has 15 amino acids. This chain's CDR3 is CASSLSLTENYGYTF. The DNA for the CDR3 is TGTGCCAGCAGTTTATCCCTGACAGAGAACTATGGCTACACCTTC.

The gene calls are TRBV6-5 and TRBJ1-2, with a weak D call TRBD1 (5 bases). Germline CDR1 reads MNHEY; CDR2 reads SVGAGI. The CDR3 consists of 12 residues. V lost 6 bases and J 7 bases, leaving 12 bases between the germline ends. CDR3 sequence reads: CASRPQGRGYTF. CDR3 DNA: TGTGCCAGCAGGCCCCAGGGTCGTGGCTACACCTTC.

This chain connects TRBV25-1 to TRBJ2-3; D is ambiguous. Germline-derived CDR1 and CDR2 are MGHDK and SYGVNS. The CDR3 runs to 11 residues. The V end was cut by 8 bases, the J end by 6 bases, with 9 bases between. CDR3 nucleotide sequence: TGTGCCAGCCAGTATGCCGATACGCAGTATTTT. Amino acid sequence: CASQYADTQYF.

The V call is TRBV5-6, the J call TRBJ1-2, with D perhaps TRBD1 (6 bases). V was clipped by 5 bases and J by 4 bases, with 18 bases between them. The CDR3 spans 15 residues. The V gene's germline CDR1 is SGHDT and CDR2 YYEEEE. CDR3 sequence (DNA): TGTGCCAGCAGTCCTCAGGGGTTTTTAGGCTATGGCTACACCTTC. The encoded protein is CASSPQGFLGYGYTF.

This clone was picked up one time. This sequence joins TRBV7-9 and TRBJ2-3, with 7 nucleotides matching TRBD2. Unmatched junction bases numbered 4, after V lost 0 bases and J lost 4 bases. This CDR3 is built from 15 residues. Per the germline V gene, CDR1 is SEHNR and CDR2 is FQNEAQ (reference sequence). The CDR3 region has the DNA TGTGCCAGCAGCTTAGCGGGAGGGTGGGCAGATACGCAGTATTTT. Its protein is CASSLAGGWADTQYF. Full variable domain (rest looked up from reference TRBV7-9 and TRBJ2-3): DTGVSQNPRHKITKRGQNVTFRCDPISEHNRLYWYRQTLGQGPEFLTYFQNEAQLEKSRLLSDRFSAERPKGSFSTLEIQRTEQGDSAMYLCASSLAGGWADTQYFGPGTRLTVL.

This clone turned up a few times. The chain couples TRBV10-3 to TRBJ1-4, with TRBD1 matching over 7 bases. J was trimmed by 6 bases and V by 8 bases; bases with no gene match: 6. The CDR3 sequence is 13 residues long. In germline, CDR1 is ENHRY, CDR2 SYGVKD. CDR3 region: CAIQKGADEKLFF. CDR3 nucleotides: TGTGCCATCCAAAAGGGGGCTGATGAAAAACTGTTTTTT.